This TCR beta chain emerged from a study of blood T cells in healthy people across ages. Findings and limits, study-wide: Unsorted PBMCs prevented conclusive naive versus antigen-experienced comparison.

Through a sample-barcoded 5' primer and a J-beta primer mix, a second PCR was run for roughly 6 to 11 cycles. All samples gave at least 3 million CDR3-containing paired-end reads. TCRdb re-called the 5' RACE reads with MiXCR, one entry per CDR3 protein. In the table there are 750,000 to 850,000 distinct CDR3 sequences, roughly 25% of which are singletons. J was trimmed by 3 bases and V by 4 bases; bases with no gene match: 9. Germline V gene sequence: CDR1 MNHEY, CDR2 SMNVEV (reference sequence). The CDR3 sequence is 15 residues long. Total RNA, at least 5.5 micrograms per sample, came from PBMCs. A word on this clonotype: Its matching antigen is unknown.

This same sample was also part of a study on T cells of mothers and their children. Per that paper: Each child contributed several million TCR beta CDR3 reads, while each mother contributed over 9.5 million.

The receptor comes from a boy younger than 18 in good health. The material sequenced was blood. The J gene is TRBJ2-7, the V gene TRBV27, with TRBD2 matching over 7 bases. The CDR3 nucleotides are TGTGCCAGCAGTTCCACAGCGGGATCTCACTACGAGCAGTACTTC. Protein product: CASSSTAGSHYEQYF.